A single TCR beta chain is shown here with its context. Trimming shortened V by 0 bases and J by 5 bases, and 10 bases separated the two germline ends. Germline V lookup: CDR1 LGHNA, CDR2 YNFKEQ. The CDR3 loop spans 14 amino acids. Only in-frame clones appear in the TCRdb table, and some are missing; sequencing was by immunoSEQ multiplex PCR. The sample has just over 300,000 clones, around nine tenths seen once; the top ten hold 1.5% to 2%. The entry originates in a study of blood T cell repertoires in COVID-19. Study-wide context: T cells, B-cell-depleted T cells, or PBMCs supplied cDNA or gDNA.

The Seattle patients joined while their infection was active and were tracked longitudinally afterward. The source is a woman in her thirties with COVID-19, enrolled during active disease. Sequenced: peripheral blood. V is TRBV4-2 and J is TRBJ1-2; no reliable D call. The DNA for the CDR3 is TGTGCCAGCAGCCAAGATATAGGAGTGTATGGCTACACCTTC. It encodes CASSQDIGVYGYTF.